These 27 T cell receptor beta chains came from one sample sequenced in a study of blood T cell repertoires in COVID-19. Profiled with immunoSEQ multiplex PCR; TCRdb holds only in-frame clones, not every one. The sample includes about 200,000 clones, around 89% of them seen just once. Source material: PBMCs or T cells enriched from blood (not recorded which). These receptors were obtained from a young woman who had recovered from COVID-19.

This chain joins TRBV29-1 and TRBJ1-1; tentatively, D is TRBD1 (5 bases). With 7 bases removed from V and 1 base from J, the gap between germline ends came to 13 bases. CDR3 size: 13 residues. Germline CDR1 is SQVTM and CDR2 is ANQGSEA. CDR3 nucleotide sequence: TGCAGCGCTCAGGGTCAGGGGAACACTGAAGCTTTCTTT. This translates into CSAQGQGNTEAFF.

Details on this clone: The sample carries other DNA sequences with the same CDR3. V is TRBV2 and J is TRBJ2-7, with 7 bases that match TRBD1. Unmatched junction bases numbered 1, after V lost 7 bases and J lost 4 bases. The CDR3 has 11 amino acids. Germline V gene sequence: CDR1 SNHLY, CDR2 FYNNEI. In DNA, the CDR3 is TGTGCCAGCACACAGGGGTACGAGCAGTACTTC. Its translation: CASTQGYEQYF.

This chain connects TRBV2 to TRBJ1-3, with unresolved D. The CDR3 totals 14 residues. V was clipped by 5 bases and J by 0 bases, with 8 bases between them. Germline V gene lookup returns CDR1 SNHLY and CDR2 FYNNEI. Here the CDR3 reads CASSIQSSGNTIYF. CDR3 nucleotides: TGTGCCAGCAGTATACAGAGCTCTGGAAACACCATATATTTT.

The J gene is TRBJ1-1, the V gene TRBV4-1; maybe TRBD1 (5 bases). CDR3 size: 12 residues. Trimming removed 6 bases from V and 3 bases from J, with 8 bases in between. Germline loops: CDR1 MGHRA, CDR2 YSYEKL. CDR3 loop: CASRKGDTEAFF. The CDR3 DNA reads TGCGCCAGCAGAAAAGGGGACACTGAAGCTTTCTTT.

The chain is built from TRBV27 and TRBJ1-2; 9 bases match TRBD1. There are 15 residues in the CDR3. The V and J ends lost 5 bases and 4 bases, in that order; junction bases with no gene match: 8. CDR1 and CDR2 from the germline V gene are MNHEY and SMNVEV (reference sequence). The CDR3 nucleotides are TGTGCCAGCAGTCCCGCGGGACAGGGAGTCTATGGCTACACCTTC. Residues: CASSPAGQGVYGYTF.

This clone was picked up a small number of times. The rearrangement uses TRBV6-5 and TRBJ2-3; possibly TRBD1 for D (5 bases). The CDR3 has 15 amino acids. Trimming took 8 bases from V and 0 from J, leaving 15 bases between them. Germline assignment: CDR1 MNHEY and CDR2 SVGAGI. CDR3 DNA sequence: TGTGCCAGCCGATTACAGGATGGGAGCACAGATACGCAGTATTTT. Protein: CASRLQDGSTDTQYF.

This chain uses TRBV11-2 with TRBJ1-3, with no clear D. The CDR3 has 13 amino acids. From germline, CDR1 is SGHAT and CDR2 FQNNGV. Trimming took 5 bases from V and 4 from J, leaving 9 bases between them. The CDR3 region has the DNA TGTGCCAGCAGCCCAACCGGGGGAAACACCATATATTTT. This codes for CASSPTGGNTIYF.

This chain joins TRBV28 and TRBJ1-1; 7 bases align to TRBD1. CDR3 length: 13 amino acids. Germline trimming cut 8 bases from V and 4 bases from J; bases unmatched to any gene: 7. Per the germline V gene, CDR1 is MDHEN and CDR2 is SYDVKM. The CDR3 sequence: CASVTGESTEAFF. As DNA, the CDR3 is TGTGCCAGCGTTACAGGGGAGAGCACTGAAGCTTTCTTT.

J is TRBJ1-1 and V is TRBV14; D is possibly TRBD1 (6 bases). The length of the CDR3 is 12 residues. Germline values: CDR1 SGHDN, CDR2 FVKESK. V lost 1 base to trimming and J lost 8 bases, with 8 bases between them. The CDR3 region is CASSQAGAEAFF. The DNA for the CDR3 is TGTGCCAGCAGCCAAGCAGGGGCGGAAGCTTTCTTT.

The rearrangement joins TRBV9 to TRBJ2-3, with D perhaps TRBD1 (6 bases). CDR3 length: 14 amino acids. The germline V and J ends were trimmed by 0 bases and 2 bases, with 7 bases remaining between them. Germline V gene data show CDR1 as SGDLS and CDR2 as YYNGEE. CDR3 sequence reads: CASSVDRDTDTQYF. CDR3 DNA sequence: TGTGCCAGCAGCGTAGACAGGGACACAGATACGCAGTATTTT.

The J gene is TRBJ2-1, the V gene TRBV7-2; 7 nucleotides align to TRBD1. The CDR3 is made up of 13 amino acids. CDR1 is SGHTA and CDR2 is FQGNSA in the germline V gene. The junction had 3 bases not matched to a gene; V was cut back by 3 bases and J by 7 bases. The CDR3 here is CASSFKQGNEQFF. DNA for the CDR3: TGTGCCAGCAGCTTCAAACAGGGGAATGAGCAGTTCTTC.

The rearrangement joins TRBV5-5 to TRBJ1-2, with 8 bases aligning to TRBD1. CDR1 SGHKS and CDR2 YYEKEE come from the germline V gene (reference sequence). V lost 4 bases, J lost 8 bases, and 7 bases stayed unmatched. This CDR3 has 13 amino acids. The CDR3 bases are TGTGCCAGCAGCCTGGGACAGGCTAACGGCTACACCTTC. This sequence encodes CASSLGQANGYTF. The variable domain in full, with the rest retrieved from reference TRBV5-5 and TRBJ1-2, is DAGVTQSPTHLIKTRGQQVTLRCSPISGHKSVSWYQQVLGQGPQFIFQYYEKEERGRGNFPDRFSARQFPNYSSELNVNALLLGDSALYLCASSLGQANGYTFGSGTRLTVV.

The chain links TRBV27 to TRBJ1-2, with TRBD1 identical over 8 bases. Germline loops: CDR1 MNHEY, CDR2 SMNVEV (reference sequence). This CDR3 spans 13 amino acids. With V trimmed by 8 bases and J by 4 bases, 6 bases remained unmatched. This CDR3 reads CASGPGGGYGYTF. CDR3 in DNA: TGTGCCAGCGGACCAGGGGGCGGCTATGGCTACACCTTC.

V gene TRBV3-1 (or the pseudogene TRBV3-2) combines with J gene TRBJ1-6; 12 bases are shared with TRBD1. V trimming: 6 bases; J trimming: 9 bases; junction bases outside the gene matches: 3. The germline gives CDR1 LGHDT, CDR2 YNNKEL (reference sequence). This CDR3 is built from 14 residues. The CDR3 here is CASSPGQGASPLHF. In DNA, the CDR3 is TGTGCCAGCAGTCCGGGACAGGGGGCTTCACCCCTCCACTTT.

CDR3 sequence: CASTSQGGNTEAFF. The CDR3, as DNA: TGTGCCAGCACCAGCCAAGGGGGAAACACTGAAGCTTTCTTT. The chain has TRBV7-9 and TRBJ1-1; tentatively, D is TRBD1 (6 bases). The V end lost 7 bases, the J end lost 2 bases, and 14 bases lay between the germline ends. In germline, CDR1 is SEHNR, CDR2 FQNEAQ (reference sequence). The CDR3 has 14 residues.

The chain links TRBV11-2 to TRBJ1-1; TRBD1 matches at 7 bases. V lost 5 bases and J lost 0; bases outside the gene matches: 9. Germline CDR1 SGHAT, CDR2 FQNNGV. The CDR3 contains 16 residues. The CDR3 bases are TGTGCCAGCAGCCCCTTCGGGACAGACATGAACACTGAAGCTTTCTTT. Translating gives CASSPFGTDMNTEAFF.

Note on this clone: Other DNA sequences from this sample encode an identical CDR3 as well. The chain is built from TRBV19 and TRBJ2-7, with 7 positions matching TRBD1. The CDR3 is 13 amino acids. Germline loops: CDR1 LNHDA, CDR2 SQIVND (reference sequence). V shed 5 bases and J 2 bases; nucleotides not matched to a gene: 3. The DNA for the CDR3 is TGTGCCAGTAGTCCCGGGACAGCCTACGAGCAGTACTTC. It specifies CASSPGTAYEQYF.

The rearrangement links TRBV28 to TRBJ1-6, with a possible D match to TRBD1 (6 bases). There are 15 residues in the CDR3. CDR1 is MDHEN and CDR2 is SYDVKM in the germline V gene. Deletions cut 6 bases from V and 4 bases from J, with 13 bases between. This CDR3 reads CASRGSTGYNSPLHF. CDR3 nucleotide sequence: TGTGCCAGCAGGGGATCGACAGGATATAATTCACCCCTCCACTTT.

This rearrangement joins TRBV5-1 to TRBJ2-1; unclear D gene. CDR3 size: 14 residues. In germline, CDR1 is SGHRS, CDR2 YFSETQ. Between the trimmed V and J ends, which lost 1 base and 0 bases, there was a span of 5 bases. In nucleotides, the CDR3 is TGCGCCAGCAGCTTGTCTAGCTCCTACAATGAGCAGTTCTTC. It encodes CASSLSSSYNEQFF. Based on the CDR3 plus reference TRBV5-1 and TRBJ2-1, the full variable domain is KAGVTQTPRYLIKTRGQQVTLSCSPISGHRSVSWYQQTPGQGLQFLFEYFSETQRNKGNFPGRFSGRQFSNSRSEMNVSTLELGDSALYLCASSLSSSYNEQFFGPGTRLTVL.

This clone has more than one count but fewer than ten. The chain couples TRBV18 to TRBJ1-2; D is possibly TRBD1 (5 bases). The V end lost 2 bases, the J end lost 3 bases, and 7 bases lay between the germline ends. Germline V lookup: CDR1 KGHSH, CDR2 LQKENI. The CDR3 is 13 amino acids. In nucleotides, the CDR3 is TGTGCCAGCTCACCATCGGGGGACTATGGCTACACCTTC. It is translated as CASSPSGDYGYTF. The variable domain in full, completed from reference TRBV18 and TRBJ1-2, reads NAGVMQNPRHLVRRRGQEARLRCSPMKGHSHVYWYRQLPEEGLKFMVYLQKENIIDESGMPKERFSAEFPKEGPSILRIQQVVRGDSAAYFCASSPSGDYGYTFGSGTRLTVV.

The chain recombines TRBV12-3 or TRBV12-4 with TRBJ1-2; D is undetermined. The CDR3 contains 13 residues. The V gene lost 1 base and the J gene lost 0 bases, with 3 bases spanning the gap. The CDR3 loop reads CASSLGTNYGYTF. CDR3 bases: TGTGCCAGCAGTTTAGGTACTAACTATGGCTACACCTTC.

V and J are TRBV11-2 and TRBJ2-4; 10 bases fit TRBD1. The CDR3 contains 16 residues. V trimming: 6 bases; J trimming: 3 bases; junction bases outside the gene matches: 8. The germline V gene has CDR1 SGHAT and CDR2 FQNNGV. The CDR3 loop is CASREGTGVVKNIQYF. The CDR3 nucleotides read TGTGCCAGCAGGGAAGGGACAGGGGTAGTCAAAAACATTCAGTACTTC.

The V gene is TRBV4-1, the J gene TRBJ1-1; a possible D gene is TRBD1 (5 bases). Trimming shortened V by 3 bases and J by 5 bases, and 19 bases separated the two germline ends. From germline, CDR1 is MGHRA and CDR2 YSYEKL. The CDR3 loop spans 16 amino acids. This CDR3 is CASSQGLSRRDTEAFF. CDR3 nucleotide sequence: TGCGCCAGCAGCCAGGGACTAAGTCGGCGGGATACTGAAGCTTTCTTT.

The chain combines TRBV6-2 or TRBV6-3 with TRBJ2-7; 7 bases fit TRBD2. Germline V gene lookup returns CDR1 MNHEY and CDR2 SVGEGT. V lost 0 bases and J lost 2; bases outside the gene matches: 7. The CDR3 spans 16 residues. The CDR3, as DNA: TGTGCCAGCAGTTACTCTGAGAGCGGGGCTCCCTACGAGCAGTACTTC. It is translated as CASSYSESGAPYEQYF.

The J gene is TRBJ1-6, the V gene TRBV3-1 (or the pseudogene TRBV3-2); maybe TRBD1 (6 bases). The CDR3 sequence is 16 residues long. Germline V CDR1 and CDR2: LGHDT, YNNKEL (reference sequence). V gave up 5 bases and J gave up 6 bases, with 17 bases separating them. The CDR3 coding sequence is TGTGCCAGCAGCGAAAGGGGGGGCTATTCTAATTCACCCCTCCACTTT. The encoded protein is CASSERGGYSNSPLHF.

The chain recombines TRBV7-3 with TRBJ1-1; D is ambiguous. The CDR3 extends over 15 amino acids. Trimming took 2 bases from V and 4 from J, leaving 14 bases between them. CDR1 and CDR2 from the germline V gene are SGHTA and FQGTGA. The DNA for the CDR3 is TGTGCCAGCAGCTTACACGAGGGTTCCCTCACTGAAGCTTTCTTT. Translating it yields CASSLHEGSLTEAFF.

The V call is TRBV13, the J call TRBJ2-7; TRBD1 agrees at 10 bases. J lost 3 bases, V lost 5 bases, and 10 bases had no gene match. CDR1 and CDR2 (germline): PRHDT, FYEKMQ (reference sequence). This CDR3 is 16 amino acids long. The CDR3 region is CASSVFPGQGFYEQYF. The DNA of the CDR3 is TGTGCCAGCAGCGTATTTCCGGGACAGGGGTTCTACGAGCAGTACTTC.